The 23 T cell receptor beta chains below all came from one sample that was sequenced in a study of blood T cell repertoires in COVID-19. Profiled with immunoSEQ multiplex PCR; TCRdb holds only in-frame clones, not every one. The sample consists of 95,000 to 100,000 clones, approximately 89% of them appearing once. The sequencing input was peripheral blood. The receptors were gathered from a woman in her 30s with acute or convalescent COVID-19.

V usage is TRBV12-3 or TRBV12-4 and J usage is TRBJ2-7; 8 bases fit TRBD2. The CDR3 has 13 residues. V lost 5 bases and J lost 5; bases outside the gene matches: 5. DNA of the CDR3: TGTGCCAGCAGTCGCACGGGGGGGGACGAGCAGTACTTC. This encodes CASSRTGGDEQYF.

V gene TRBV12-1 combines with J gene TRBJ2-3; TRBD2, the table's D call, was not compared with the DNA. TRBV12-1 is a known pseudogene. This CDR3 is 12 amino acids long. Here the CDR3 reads CASSSSTDTQYF. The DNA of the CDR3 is TGTGCCAGCTCCTCTAGCACAGATACGCAGTATTTT.

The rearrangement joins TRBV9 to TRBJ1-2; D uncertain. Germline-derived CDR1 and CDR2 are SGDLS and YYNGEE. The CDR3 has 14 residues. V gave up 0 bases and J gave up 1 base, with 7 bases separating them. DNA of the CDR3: TGTGCCAGCAGCGTAGAACCGGGTAACTATGGCTACACCTTC. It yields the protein CASSVEPGNYGYTF.

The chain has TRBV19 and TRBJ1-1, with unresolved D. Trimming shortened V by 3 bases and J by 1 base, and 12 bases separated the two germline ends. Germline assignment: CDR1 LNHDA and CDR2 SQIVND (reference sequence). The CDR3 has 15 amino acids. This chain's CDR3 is CASSINRGGNTEAFF. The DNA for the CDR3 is TGTGCCAGTAGTATTAATCGGGGAGGGAACACTGAAGCTTTCTTT.

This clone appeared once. The CDR3 DNA is TGTGCCAGCAGAACATCAGCCACGGGGTCACCCCTCCACTTT. Translating gives CASRTSATGSPLHF. V usage is TRBV7-3 and J usage is TRBJ1-6; D is undetermined. The CDR3 totals 14 residues. Trimming left V 6 bases short and J 10 bases short, with 16 bases between. The germline gives CDR1 SGHTA, CDR2 FQGTGA. Supplemented by reference TRBV7-3 and TRBJ1-6, the full variable domain reads GAGVSQTPSNKVTEKGKYVELRCDPISGHTALYWYRQSLGQGPEFLIYFQGTGAADDSGLPNDRFFAVRPEGSVSTLKIQRTERGDSAVYLCASRTSATGSPLHFGNGTRLTVT.

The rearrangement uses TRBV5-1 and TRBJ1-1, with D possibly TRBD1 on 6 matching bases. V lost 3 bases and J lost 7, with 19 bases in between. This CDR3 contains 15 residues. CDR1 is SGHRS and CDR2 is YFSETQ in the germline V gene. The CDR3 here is CASSSLRGEIDEAFF. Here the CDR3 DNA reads TGCGCCAGCAGCTCCCTCAGGGGCGAGATCGATGAAGCTTTCTTT.

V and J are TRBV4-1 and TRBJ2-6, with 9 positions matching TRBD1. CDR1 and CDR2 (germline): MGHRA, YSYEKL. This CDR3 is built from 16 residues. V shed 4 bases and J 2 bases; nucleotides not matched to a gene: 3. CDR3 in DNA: TGCGCCAGCAGCCCACAGGGGGCCCCTGGGGCCAACGTCCTGACTTTC. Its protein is CASSPQGAPGANVLTF.

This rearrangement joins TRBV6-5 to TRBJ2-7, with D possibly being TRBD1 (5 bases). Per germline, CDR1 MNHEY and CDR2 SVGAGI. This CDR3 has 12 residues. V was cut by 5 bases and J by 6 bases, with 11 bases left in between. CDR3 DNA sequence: TGTGCCAGCAGTAACCCGACAGCCGAGCAGTACTTC. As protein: CASSNPTAEQYF.

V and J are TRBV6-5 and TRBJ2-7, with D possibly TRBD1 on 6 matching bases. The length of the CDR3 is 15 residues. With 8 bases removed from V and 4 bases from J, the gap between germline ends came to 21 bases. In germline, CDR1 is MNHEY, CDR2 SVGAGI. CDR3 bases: TGTGCCAGCCACAAAAACAGGGAAGGGGTTTACGAGCAGTACTTC. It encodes CASHKNREGVYEQYF.

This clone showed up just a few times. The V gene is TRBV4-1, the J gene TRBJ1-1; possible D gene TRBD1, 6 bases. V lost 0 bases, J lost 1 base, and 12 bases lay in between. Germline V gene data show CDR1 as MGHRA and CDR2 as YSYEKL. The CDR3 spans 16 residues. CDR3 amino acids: CASSQDFTGRNTEAFF. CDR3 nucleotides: TGCGCCAGCAGCCAAGATTTTACAGGGAGGAACACTGAAGCTTTCTTT.

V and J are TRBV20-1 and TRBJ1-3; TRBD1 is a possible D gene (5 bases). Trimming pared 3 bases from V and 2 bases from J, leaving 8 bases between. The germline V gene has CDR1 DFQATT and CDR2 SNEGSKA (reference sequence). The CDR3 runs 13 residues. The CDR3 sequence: CSASKGAGNTIYF. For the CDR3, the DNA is TGCAGTGCTAGTAAAGGGGCTGGAAACACCATATATTTT.

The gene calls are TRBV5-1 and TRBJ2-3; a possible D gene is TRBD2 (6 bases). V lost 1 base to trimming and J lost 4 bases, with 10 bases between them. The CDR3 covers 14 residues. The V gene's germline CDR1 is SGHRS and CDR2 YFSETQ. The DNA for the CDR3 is TGCGCCAGCAGCTTGACGGGGGACCCAGATACGCAGTATTTT. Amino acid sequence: CASSLTGDPDTQYF.

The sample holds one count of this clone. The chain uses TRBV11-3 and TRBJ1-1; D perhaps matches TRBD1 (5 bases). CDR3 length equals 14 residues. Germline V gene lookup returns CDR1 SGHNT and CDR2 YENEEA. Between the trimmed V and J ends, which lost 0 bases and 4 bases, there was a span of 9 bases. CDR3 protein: CASSLDSGRTEAFF. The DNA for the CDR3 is TGTGCCAGCAGCTTAGATTCAGGGCGCACTGAAGCTTTCTTT.

The CDR3 reads CASSSSHTGELFF. For the CDR3, the DNA is TGTGCCAGCAGCTCCTCTCACACCGGGGAGCTGTTTTTT. The V gene is TRBV7-2, the J gene TRBJ2-2; D unresolved. Between the trimmed V and J ends, which lost 4 bases and 3 bases, there was a span of 6 bases. The CDR3 is 13 amino acids. Germline V gene sequence: CDR1 SGHTA, CDR2 FQGNSA.

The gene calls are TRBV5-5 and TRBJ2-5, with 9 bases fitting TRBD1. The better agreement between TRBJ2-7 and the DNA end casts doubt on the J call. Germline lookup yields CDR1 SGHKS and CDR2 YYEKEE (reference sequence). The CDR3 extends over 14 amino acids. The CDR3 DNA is TGTGCCAGCAGCCGGGGGACAGGGTCCTACGAGCAGTACTTC. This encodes CASSRGTGSYEQYF.

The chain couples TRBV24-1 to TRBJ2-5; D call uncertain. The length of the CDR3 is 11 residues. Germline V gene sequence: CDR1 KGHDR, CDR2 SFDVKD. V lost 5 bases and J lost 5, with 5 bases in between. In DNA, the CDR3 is TGTGCCACCAGTGCAGGCGAGACCCAGTACTTC. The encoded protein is CATSAGETQYF.

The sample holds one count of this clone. Here the CDR3 reads CAISDGTGSTYNEQFF. CDR3 nucleotides: TGTGCCATCAGTGACGGGACAGGGTCAACCTACAATGAGCAGTTCTTC. J is TRBJ2-1 and V is TRBV10-3; 9 nucleotides align to TRBD1. Trimming cost V 3 bases and J 2 bases; bases outside gene matches: 5. The germline CDR1 and CDR2 sequences are ENHRY and SYGVKD. The CDR3 consists of 16 residues.

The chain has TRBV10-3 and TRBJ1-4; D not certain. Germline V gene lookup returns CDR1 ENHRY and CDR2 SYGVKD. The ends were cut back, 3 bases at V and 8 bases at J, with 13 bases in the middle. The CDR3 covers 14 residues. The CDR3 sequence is CAISDGLTGEKLFF. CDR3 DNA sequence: TGTGCCATCAGTGATGGGCTCACGGGGGAAAAACTGTTTTTT.

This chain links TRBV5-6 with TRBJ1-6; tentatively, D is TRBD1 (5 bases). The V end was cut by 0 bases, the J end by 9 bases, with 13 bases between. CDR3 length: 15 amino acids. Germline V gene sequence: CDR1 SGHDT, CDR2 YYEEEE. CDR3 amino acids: CASSLEWQGGSPLHF. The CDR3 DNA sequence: TGTGCCAGCAGCTTGGAATGGCAGGGTGGTTCACCCCTCCACTTT.

The CDR3 region is CASSPGSAPVAFF. CDR3 sequence (DNA): TGTGCCAGCAGCCCAGGGTCCGCCCCAGTGGCTTTCTTT. This sequence joins TRBV6-5 and TRBJ1-1; possible D gene TRBD1, 5 bases. Trimming took off 6 bases at V and 11 bases at J, with 19 bases between the two ends. Germline CDR1 reads MNHEY; CDR2 reads SVGAGI. The CDR3 consists of 13 residues.

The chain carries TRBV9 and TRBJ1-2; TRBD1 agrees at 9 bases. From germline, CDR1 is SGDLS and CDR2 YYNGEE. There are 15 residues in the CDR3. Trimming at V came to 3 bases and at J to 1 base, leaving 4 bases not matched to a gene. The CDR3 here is CASSGGTGINYGYTF. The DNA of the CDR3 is TGTGCCAGCAGCGGTGGGACAGGGATTAACTATGGCTACACCTTC.

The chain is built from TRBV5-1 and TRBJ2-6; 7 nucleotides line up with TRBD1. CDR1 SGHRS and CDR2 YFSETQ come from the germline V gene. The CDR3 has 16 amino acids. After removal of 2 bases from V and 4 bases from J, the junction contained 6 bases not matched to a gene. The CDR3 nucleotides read TGCGCCAGCAGCTTAATTACAGGGGCAGGGGCCAACGTCCTGACTTTC. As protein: CASSLITGAGANVLTF. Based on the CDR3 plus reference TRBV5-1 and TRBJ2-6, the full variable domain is KAGVTQTPRYLIKTRGQQVTLSCSPISGHRSVSWYQQTPGQGLQFLFEYFSETQRNKGNFPGRFSGRQFSNSRSEMNVSTLELGDSALYLCASSLITGAGANVLTFGAGSRLTVL.

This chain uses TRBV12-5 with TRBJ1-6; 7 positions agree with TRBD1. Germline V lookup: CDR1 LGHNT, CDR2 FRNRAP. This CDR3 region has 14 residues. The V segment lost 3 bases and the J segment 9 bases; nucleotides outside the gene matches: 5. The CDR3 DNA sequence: TGTGCTAGTGGTTTAAAGGGGGCCGGTTCACCCCTCCACTTT. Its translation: CASGLKGAGSPLHF.